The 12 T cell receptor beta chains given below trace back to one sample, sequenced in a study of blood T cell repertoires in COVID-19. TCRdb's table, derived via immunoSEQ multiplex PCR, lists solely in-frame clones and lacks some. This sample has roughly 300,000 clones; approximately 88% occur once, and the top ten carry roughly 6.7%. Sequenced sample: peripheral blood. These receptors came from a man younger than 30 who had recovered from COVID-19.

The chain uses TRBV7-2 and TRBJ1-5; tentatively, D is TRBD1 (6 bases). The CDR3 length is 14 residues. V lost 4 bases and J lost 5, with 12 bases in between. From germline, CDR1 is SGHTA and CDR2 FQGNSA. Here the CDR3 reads CASSSTGIDQPQHF. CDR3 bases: TGTGCCAGCAGCTCAACAGGGATCGATCAGCCCCAGCATTTT. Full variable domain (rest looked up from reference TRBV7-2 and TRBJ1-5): GAGVSQSPSNKVTEKGKDVELRCDPISGHTALYWYRQSLGQGLEFLIYFQGNSAPDKSGLPSDRFSAERTGGSVSTLTIQRTQQEDSAVYLCASSSTGIDQPQHFGDGTRLSIL.

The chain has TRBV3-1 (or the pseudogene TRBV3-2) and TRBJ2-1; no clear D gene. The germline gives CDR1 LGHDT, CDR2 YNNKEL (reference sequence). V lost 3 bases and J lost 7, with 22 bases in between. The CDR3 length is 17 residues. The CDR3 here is CASSHPASSQDWNEQFF. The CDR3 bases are TGTGCCAGCAGCCACCCCGCGAGCTCTCAAGATTGGAATGAGCAGTTCTTC.

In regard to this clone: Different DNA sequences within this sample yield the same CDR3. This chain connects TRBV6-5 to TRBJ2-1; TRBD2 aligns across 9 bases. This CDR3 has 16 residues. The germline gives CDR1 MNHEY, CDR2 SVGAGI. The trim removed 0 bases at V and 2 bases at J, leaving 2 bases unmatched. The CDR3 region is CASSYSGGGAYNEQFF. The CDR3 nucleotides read TGTGCCAGCAGTTACTCGGGCGGGGGGGCCTACAATGAGCAGTTCTTC.

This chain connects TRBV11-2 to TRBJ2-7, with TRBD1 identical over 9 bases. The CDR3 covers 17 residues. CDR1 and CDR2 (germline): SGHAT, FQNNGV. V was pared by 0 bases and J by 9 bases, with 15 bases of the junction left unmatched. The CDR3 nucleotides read TGTGCCAGCAGCTTAGATGGGACCCGGGACAGGGCCCCGCGGCAGTACTTC. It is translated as CASSLDGTRDRAPRQYF.

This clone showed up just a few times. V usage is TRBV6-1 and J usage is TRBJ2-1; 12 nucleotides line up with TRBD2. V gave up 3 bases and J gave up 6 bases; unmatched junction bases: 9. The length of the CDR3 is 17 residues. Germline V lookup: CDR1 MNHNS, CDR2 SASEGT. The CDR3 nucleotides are TGTGCCAGCAGTGACGGGTCTAGCGGGAGGGCCTTCAATGAGCAGTTCTTC. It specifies CASSDGSSGRAFNEQFF.

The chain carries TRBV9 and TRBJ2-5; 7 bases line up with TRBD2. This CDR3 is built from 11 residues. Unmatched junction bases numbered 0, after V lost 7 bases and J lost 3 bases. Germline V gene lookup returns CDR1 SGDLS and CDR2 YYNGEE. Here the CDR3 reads CASGGEETQYF. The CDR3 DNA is TGTGCCAGCGGGGGGGAAGAGACCCAGTACTTC.

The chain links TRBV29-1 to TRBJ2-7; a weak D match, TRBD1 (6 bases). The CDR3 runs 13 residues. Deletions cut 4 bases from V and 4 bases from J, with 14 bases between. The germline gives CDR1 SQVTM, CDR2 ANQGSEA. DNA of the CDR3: TGCAGCGTTGTCCCCAGGGGAACGTACGAGCAGTACTTC. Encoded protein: CSVVPRGTYEQYF.

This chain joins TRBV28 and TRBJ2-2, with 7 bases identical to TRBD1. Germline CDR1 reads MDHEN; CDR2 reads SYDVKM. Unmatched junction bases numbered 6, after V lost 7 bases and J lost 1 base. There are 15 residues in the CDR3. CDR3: CASNSGTENTGELFF. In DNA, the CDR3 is TGTGCCAGCAACTCCGGGACAGAGAACACCGGGGAGCTGTTTTTT.

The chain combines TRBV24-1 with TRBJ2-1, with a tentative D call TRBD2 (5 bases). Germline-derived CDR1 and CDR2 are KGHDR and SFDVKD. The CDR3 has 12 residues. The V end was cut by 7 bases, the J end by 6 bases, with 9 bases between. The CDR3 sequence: CATRGGANEQFF. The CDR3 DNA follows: TGTGCCACCAGAGGAGGAGCCAATGAGCAGTTCTTC.

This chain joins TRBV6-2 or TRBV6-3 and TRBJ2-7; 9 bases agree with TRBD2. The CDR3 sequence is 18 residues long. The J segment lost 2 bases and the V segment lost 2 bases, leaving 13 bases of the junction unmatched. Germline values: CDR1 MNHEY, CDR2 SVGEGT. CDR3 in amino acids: CASSYPEGSLAGTYEQYF. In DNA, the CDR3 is TGTGCCAGCAGTTACCCCGAGGGTAGCCTAGCGGGGACCTACGAGCAGTACTTC.

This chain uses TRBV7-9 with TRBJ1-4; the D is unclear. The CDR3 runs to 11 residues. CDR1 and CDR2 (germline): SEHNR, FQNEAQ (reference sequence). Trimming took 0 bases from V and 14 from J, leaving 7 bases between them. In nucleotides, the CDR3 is TGTGCCAGCAGCTTAGCCCGAACTCTGTTTTTT. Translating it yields CASSLARTLFF.

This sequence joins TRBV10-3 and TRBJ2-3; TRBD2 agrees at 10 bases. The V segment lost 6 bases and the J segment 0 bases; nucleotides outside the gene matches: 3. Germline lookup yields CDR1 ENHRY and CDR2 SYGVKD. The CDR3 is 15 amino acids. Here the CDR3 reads CAIRVAGGSTDTQYF. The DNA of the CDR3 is TGTGCCATCAGAGTAGCGGGGGGAAGCACAGATACGCAGTATTTT.